This passage covers 17 T cell receptor beta chains from one sample sequenced in a study of T cell responses to AZD1222 COVID-19 vaccine listed by TCRdb under 2021. The library relied on the immunoSEQ multiplex PCR assay. TCRdb stores this immuneACCESS table with in-frame sequences only. Part of the clones is absent; in the studies checked, under half of the shortfall reflects unresolved V genes, and no reason is known for the rest. For this sample the table gives roughly 130,000 clones, of which 85% to 95% were detected only once. The ten largest make up over 1.5% of the sample. This sample's time point label indicates: baseline before first vaccination. This material consisted of peripheral blood, taken on day 0 of AZD1222 vaccination. The receptors here all came from an adult in good health.

The chain links TRBV5-1 to TRBJ1-2; tentatively, D is TRBD1 (6 bases). The V gene lost 0 bases and the J gene lost 5 bases, with 14 bases spanning the gap. In germline, CDR1 is SGHRS, CDR2 YFSETQ. This CDR3 has 15 amino acids. Here the CDR3 reads CASSLAGAGTYGYTF. The CDR3 DNA reads as TGCGCCAGCAGCTTGGCAGGGGCCGGTACATATGGCTACACCTTC.

The chain couples TRBV2 to TRBJ2-5, with D tentatively TRBD1 or TRBD2 (6 bases each). The CDR3 sequence is 14 residues long. The V end lost 2 bases, the J end lost 5 bases, and 12 bases lay between the germline ends. The V gene's germline CDR1 is SNHLY and CDR2 FYNNEI. CDR3: CASSERVGGETQYF. Here the CDR3 DNA reads TGTGCCAGCAGTGAACGGGTAGGGGGGGAGACCCAGTACTTC.

The J gene is TRBJ2-5, the V gene TRBV19; 7 bases are a match to TRBD1. Germline assignment: CDR1 LNHDA and CDR2 SQIVND (reference sequence). V lost 5 bases to trimming and J lost 1 base; unmatched junction nucleotides: 4. The CDR3 has 14 amino acids. The CDR3 DNA is TGTGCCAGTAGTCCCGACAGGGTCCAAGAGACCCAGTACTTC. This sequence encodes CASSPDRVQETQYF.

The chain is built from TRBV3-1 (or the pseudogene TRBV3-2) and TRBJ2-1; TRBD2 aligns across 9 bases. The CDR3 is made up of 16 amino acids. Germline lookup yields CDR1 LGHDT and CDR2 YNNKEL (reference sequence). V dropped 2 bases and J dropped 7; count of bases not matched to a gene: 9. CDR3 nucleotides: TGTGCCAGCAGCCAACTCGGCGGGGGGGCGTCGAATGAGCAGTTCTTC. It encodes CASSQLGGGASNEQFF.

This chain uses TRBV6-5 with TRBJ2-3, with 9 positions matching TRBD2. J was trimmed by 4 bases and V by 8 bases; bases with no gene match: 7. This CDR3 has 14 residues. Germline V gene data show CDR1 as MNHEY and CDR2 as SVGAGI. The CDR3 coding sequence is TGTGCCAGCGTGGCGGGGGGGGCGGCAGATACGCAGTATTTT. Its protein product is CASVAGGAADTQYF.

This clone has more than one count but fewer than ten. The genes are TRBV6-2 or TRBV6-3 and TRBJ1-1; D possibly corresponds to TRBD1 (5 bases). The CDR3 totals 15 residues. Germline V gives CDR1 MNHEY, CDR2 SVGEGT. Trimming stripped 0 bases from V and 1 base from J, with 9 bases between. The CDR3: CASSYSQGPNTEAFF. In DNA, the CDR3 is TGTGCCAGCAGTTACTCGCAGGGCCCGAACACTGAAGCTTTCTTT.

The V gene is TRBV11-3, the J gene TRBJ1-4, with TRBD1 matching 7 bases. In germline, CDR1 is SGHNT, CDR2 YENEEA. The V segment lost 6 bases and the J segment 7 bases; nucleotides outside the gene matches: 11. CDR3 length: 15 residues. This chain's CDR3 is CASRPRQGFGEKLFF. The CDR3 DNA sequence: TGTGCCAGCAGACCTCGACAGGGTTTCGGTGAAAAACTGTTTTTT.

The chain carries TRBV7-2 and TRBJ1-2, with D possibly matching TRBD1 (5 bases). The CDR3 has 14 amino acids. Germline V gene lookup returns CDR1 SGHTA and CDR2 FQGNSA. The V end was cut by 5 bases, the J end by 4 bases, with 14 bases between. CDR3: CASSPLGGGYGYTF. The DNA for the CDR3 is TGTGCCAGCAGCCCATTGGGGGGGGGCTATGGCTACACCTTC.

The chain carries TRBV6-1 and TRBJ1-5, with a possible D match to TRBD1 (6 bases). V gave up 3 bases and J gave up 0 bases, with 15 bases separating them. Per the germline V gene, CDR1 is MNHNS and CDR2 is SASEGT. This CDR3 has 17 amino acids. The CDR3 spells CASSEIQGAYSNQPQHF. In DNA, the CDR3 is TGTGCCAGCAGTGAGATACAGGGCGCCTATAGCAATCAGCCCCAGCATTTT.

J is TRBJ1-1 and V is TRBV30; a possible D gene is TRBD1 (5 bases). Germline V gene data show CDR1 as GTSNPN and CDR2 as SVGIG (reference sequence). The CDR3 runs to 12 residues. V was pared by 4 bases and J by 3 bases, with 9 bases between. In DNA, the CDR3 is TGTGCCTGGACCACGGGGGACACTGAAGCTTTCTTT. It translates to CAWTTGDTEAFF.

This clone was counted a few times. The chain carries TRBV11-2 and TRBJ2-7, with TRBD2 matching 7 bases. Trimming at V came to 1 base and at J to 2 bases, leaving 11 bases not matched to a gene. The germline V gene encodes CDR1 SGHAT and CDR2 FQNNGV. The CDR3 covers 17 residues. CDR3 nucleotides: TGTGCCAGCAGCTTAGGGAGGGGTACTAGCGCGGCCTACGAGCAGTACTTC. Translating gives CASSLGRGTSAAYEQYF. Filled out from reference TRBV11-2 and TRBJ2-7, the complete variable domain reads EAGVAQSPRYKIIEKRQSVAFWCNPISGHATLYWYQQILGQGPKLLIQFQNNGVVDDSQLPKDRFSAERLKGVDSTLKIQPAKLEDSAVYLCASSLGRGTSAAYEQYFGPGTRLTVT.

The chain links TRBV4-1 to TRBJ1-1; unclear D gene. The germline V gene encodes CDR1 MGHRA and CDR2 YSYEKL. V was trimmed by 5 bases and J by 1 base, leaving 11 bases between them. The CDR3 is 14 residues long. CDR3 in amino acids: CASSGILKNTEAFF. The CDR3 DNA sequence: TGCGCCAGCAGCGGGATTCTCAAGAACACTGAAGCTTTCTTT.

The chain joins TRBV11-2 to TRBJ2-1; D possibly corresponds to TRBD2 (6 bases). Trimming took 4 bases from V and 9 from J, leaving 10 bases between them. The CDR3 sequence is 12 residues long. Germline V gives CDR1 SGHAT, CDR2 FQNNGV. The CDR3 DNA follows: TGTGCCAGCAGCTCCCAGGGACTTGAGCAGTTCTTC. This gives the protein CASSSQGLEQFF.

J is TRBJ2-3 and V is TRBV21-1; the table assigns TRBD1, which was not confirmed against the DNA. TRBV21-1 is classified as a pseudogene. CDR3 length equals 16 residues. CDR3 in DNA: TGTGCCAGCAGCAAATCCTTGGACAGGGGAAACAATACGCAGTATTTT. As protein: CASSKSLDRGNNTQYF.

The chain links TRBV30 to TRBJ2-7, with TRBD1 matching over 7 bases. Losses at the gene ends were 5 bases for V and 6 bases for J; bases not matched to a gene: 4. This CDR3 contains 11 residues. Germline lookup yields CDR1 GTSNPN and CDR2 SVGIG (reference sequence). In DNA form, the CDR3 reads TGTGCCTGGGTAACAGGGGTCGAGCAGTACTTC. As protein: CAWVTGVEQYF.

The chain is built from TRBV4-1 and TRBJ1-5; no clear D. The CDR3 length is 15 residues. Germline CDR1 is MGHRA and CDR2 is YSYEKL. V lost 0 bases and J 3 bases, leaving 9 bases between the germline ends. The CDR3 DNA is TGCGCCAGCAGCCAAGAAGTCTGGGACAATCAGCCCCAGCATTTT. Encoded protein: CASSQEVWDNQPQHF.

The V call is TRBV19, the J call TRBJ1-1, with D maybe TRBD1 (5 bases). V lost 3 bases, J lost 5 bases, and 13 bases lay in between. The CDR3 length is 14 residues. Germline assignment: CDR1 LNHDA and CDR2 SQIVND (reference sequence). CDR3 in DNA: TGTGCCAGTAGTATCGGCAGGGAGTGGACTGAAGCTTTCTTT. Its protein product is CASSIGREWTEAFF.